This is a list of T cell receptor beta chains from one sample in a study of CD8 T cells in Susac syndrome. Each CDR3 protein is one row after TCRdb ran MiXCR on the immunoSEQ multiplex PCR reads. The profile covers about 210,000 distinct CDR3 sequences, with about 95% appearing a single time and less than 0.095% taken by the ten largest. The material sequenced was CD4+ T cells from PBMCs. Every receptor here comes from a human donor with multiple sclerosis. The CDR3 runs from the conserved cysteine through the conserved F or W. A D gene is named only where the DNA matches it firmly. Expanded clones are given a class, and other clones once, few, many or no size at all.

J gene: TRBJ1-1
clone size: once
D gene: -
V gene: TRBV5-4
CDR3 DNA: TGTGCCAGCAGCTGGGACGGCCGGACGAACACTGAAGCTTTCTTT
CDR3 protein: CASSWDGRTNTEAFF

J gene: TRBJ2-7
clone size: -
D gene: TRBD1
V gene: TRBV7-9
CDR3 DNA: TGTGCCAGCAGGCCCTCCGGGACAGGGGACCACGAGCAGTACTTC
CDR3 protein: CASRPSGTGDHEQYF

J gene: TRBJ2-5
clone size: -
D gene: TRBD1
V gene: TRBV19
CDR3 DNA: TGTGCCAGTAGTGGGGCCAGACAGGGGCGGGAGACCCAGTACTTC
CDR3 protein: CASSGARQGRETQYF

J gene: TRBJ2-7
clone size: -
D gene: TRBD2
V gene: TRBV7-9
CDR3 DNA: TGTGCCAGCAGCTTGGGACTAGCGGGAGGTTCCTACGAGCAGTACTTC
CDR3 protein: CASSLGLAGGSYEQYF

J gene: TRBJ1-1
clone size: -
D gene: -
V gene: TRBV12-3/TRBV12-4
CDR3 DNA: TGTGCCAGCAGTTTTCAAGGAAGGGGAGCAGAAGCTTTCTTT
CDR3 protein: CASSFQGRGAEAFF

J gene: TRBJ2-7
clone size: -
D gene: TRBD2
V gene: TRBV12-3/TRBV12-4
CDR3 DNA: TGTGCCAGCAGTCTGACGCGGGAGGGTGCCTACGAGCAGTACTTC
CDR3 protein: CASSLTREGAYEQYF

J gene: TRBJ1-1
clone size: -
D gene: TRBD1
V gene: TRBV29-1
CDR3 DNA: TGCAGCGTCGGGGCAGGGGGCACCACTGAAGCTTTCTTT
CDR3 protein: CSVGAGGTTEAFF

J gene: TRBJ2-5
clone size: -
D gene: TRBD2
V gene: TRBV29-1
CDR3 DNA: TGCAGCGTTGAGGCGGGGGGCCTGGGAGAGACCCAGTACTTC
CDR3 protein: CSVEAGGLGETQYF

J gene: TRBJ2-7
clone size: once
D gene: TRBD2
V gene: TRBV20-1
CDR3 DNA: TGCAGTGCTAGAGATCAGGTTAGCGGGAGGTTCTACGAGCAGTACTTC
CDR3 protein: CSARDQVSGRFYEQYF

J gene: TRBJ2-1
clone size: -
D gene: TRBD1
V gene: TRBV5-1
CDR3 DNA: TGCGCCAGCAGCACGGGACAGCCACCTTACAATGAGCAGTTCTTC
CDR3 protein: CASSTGQPPYNEQFF

J gene: TRBJ1-1
clone size: -
D gene: -
V gene: TRBV14
CDR3 DNA: TGTGCCAGCAGCCAAGGAATAGGAGAAGCTTTCTTT
CDR3 protein: CASSQGIGEAFF

J gene: TRBJ2-1
clone size: -
D gene: -
V gene: TRBV30
CDR3 DNA: TGTGCCTGGAGTGTAACGAGCTCCTACAATGAGCAGTTCTTC
CDR3 protein: CAWSVTSSYNEQFF

J gene: TRBJ1-2
clone size: -
D gene: -
V gene: TRBV20-1
CDR3 DNA: TGCAGTGCTAGACTGGAGCTCTATGGCTACACCTTC
CDR3 protein: CSARLELYGYTF

J gene: TRBJ1-1
clone size: -
D gene: -
V gene: TRBV18
CDR3 DNA: TGTGCCAGCTCACTCGGGGGGGCCGGGAACACTGAAGCTTTCTTT
CDR3 protein: CASSLGGAGNTEAFF

J gene: TRBJ1-4
clone size: -
D gene: TRBD1
V gene: TRBV30
CDR3 DNA: TGTGCCTGGAGTGGCGTGACAGGGGATAGGGAAAAACTGTTTTTT
CDR3 protein: CAWSGVTGDREKLFF

J gene: TRBJ1-1
clone size: -
D gene: -
V gene: TRBV9
CDR3 DNA: TGTGCCAGCAGCCTAAACGAGGGTGAAGCTTTCTTT
CDR3 protein: CASSLNEGEAFF

J gene: TRBJ2-1
clone size: -
D gene: -
V gene: TRBV14
CDR3 DNA: TGTGCCAGCAGCCAAGCCCTCGACAGCGAGCAGTTCTTC
CDR3 protein: CASSQALDSEQFF

J gene: TRBJ2-7
clone size: -
D gene: TRBD2
V gene: TRBV20-1
CDR3 DNA: TGCAGTGCTAGAGGGAGTCTCGCGGGAGGTCCCTACGAGCAGTACTTC
CDR3 protein: CSARGSLAGGPYEQYF

J gene: TRBJ2-1
clone size: -
D gene: TRBD2
V gene: TRBV6-5
CDR3 DNA: TGTGCCAGCAGTTCCCGAGGCGGCGGGAGGTACTACAATGAGCAGTTCTTC
CDR3 protein: CASSSRGGGRYYNEQFF

J gene: TRBJ2-7
clone size: -
D gene: -
V gene: TRBV12-5
CDR3 DNA: TGTGCTAGTGGTTTGGAAGCGGGTATCTCCTACGAGCAGTACTTC
CDR3 protein: CASGLEAGISYEQYF

J gene: TRBJ1-5
clone size: -
D gene: -
V gene: TRBV2
CDR3 DNA: TGTGCCAGCAGTGAGCGGAGCCCTCAGCCCCAGCATTTT
CDR3 protein: CASSERSPQPQHF

J gene: TRBJ1-4
clone size: -
D gene: -
V gene: TRBV29-1
CDR3 DNA: TGCAGCGTTATGGTTTTCAGTGAAAAACTGTTTTTT
CDR3 protein: CSVMVFSEKLFF

J gene: TRBJ1-1
clone size: -
D gene: -
V gene: TRBV29-1
CDR3 DNA: TGCAGCCCGTCTGTTAAGGCTTTCTTT
CDR3 protein: CSPSVKAFF

J gene: TRBJ1-5
clone size: -
D gene: -
V gene: TRBV20-1
CDR3 DNA: TGCAGTGCTAGAGGTGCAGGACTCGCCAATCAGCCCCAGCATTTT
CDR3 protein: CSARGAGLANQPQHF

J gene: TRBJ1-2
clone size: once
D gene: TRBD1
V gene: TRBV9
CDR3 DNA: TGTGCCAGCAGCCAAGGTCAGGGGGATGGCTACACCTTC
CDR3 protein: CASSQGQGDGYTF

J gene: TRBJ2-7
clone size: -
D gene: -
V gene: TRBV30
CDR3 DNA: TGTGCCTGGAGTGTAGCCGCCACTGAGCAGTACTTC
CDR3 protein: CAWSVAATEQYF

J gene: TRBJ2-2
clone size: -
D gene: TRBD2
V gene: TRBV29-1
CDR3 DNA: TGCAGCGTTCAGAGCGGGAGCCGGACCGGGGAGCTGTTTTTT
CDR3 protein: CSVQSGSRTGELFF

J gene: TRBJ1-2
clone size: -
D gene: TRBD1
V gene: TRBV7-9
CDR3 DNA: TGTGCCAGCAGCTTAGCGCTAATACAGGGGGGCGGCTACACCTTC
CDR3 protein: CASSLALIQGGGYTF

J gene: TRBJ2-2
clone size: -
D gene: -
V gene: TRBV3-1
CDR3 DNA: TGTGCCAGCAGGCAAACCGGGGAGCTGTTTTTT
CDR3 protein: CASRQTGELFF

J gene: TRBJ2-2
clone size: -
D gene: TRBD1
V gene: TRBV29-1
CDR3 DNA: TGCAGCGTAGTAAGGGACAGGGGCACCGGGGAGCTGTTTTTT
CDR3 protein: CSVVRDRGTGELFF

J gene: TRBJ2-3
clone size: -
D gene: TRBD2
V gene: TRBV5-1
CDR3 DNA: TGCGCCAGCAGCTCGGGACTAGCGGGAGTAACAGATACGCAGTATTTT
CDR3 protein: CASSSGLAGVTDTQYF

J gene: TRBJ1-1
clone size: -
D gene: -
V gene: TRBV5-1
CDR3 DNA: TGCGCCAGCAGCTTGTTCCTGAACACTGAAGCTTTCTTT
CDR3 protein: CASSLFLNTEAFF

J gene: TRBJ2-4
clone size: -
D gene: -
V gene: TRBV6-6
CDR3 DNA: TGTGCCAGCAGGGACGGGGTCCGGGTCATTCAGTACTTC
CDR3 protein: CASRDGVRVIQYF

J gene: TRBJ1-1
clone size: -
D gene: -
V gene: TRBV20-1
CDR3 DNA: TGCAGTGCTAGTTGGGGGGCGCTTGCTTTCTTT
CDR3 protein: CSASWGALAFF

J gene: TRBJ2-1
clone size: -
D gene: TRBD2
V gene: TRBV5-6
CDR3 DNA: TGTGCCAGCCACCCTTGGACAGGAGTAGCGGGGGCCGACAATGAGCAGTTCTTC
CDR3 protein: CASHPWTGVAGADNEQFF

J gene: TRBJ1-2
clone size: few
D gene: -
V gene: TRBV27
CDR3 DNA: TGTGCCAGCAGTCCCCGCGGAGGGTATGGCTACACCTTC
CDR3 protein: CASSPRGGYGYTF

J gene: TRBJ1-5
clone size: -
D gene: -
V gene: TRBV3-1
CDR3 DNA: TGTGCCAGCAGCCAAGATTTGCCCACGAACAATCAGCCCCAGCATTTT
CDR3 protein: CASSQDLPTNNQPQHF

J gene: TRBJ2-3
clone size: -
D gene: -
V gene: TRBV7-9
CDR3 DNA: TGTGCCAGCAGCTCCACACGACTAGAAACTTTT
CDR3 protein: CASSSTRLETF

J gene: TRBJ1-5
clone size: few
D gene: -
V gene: TRBV2
CDR3 DNA: TGTGCCAGCCGCGGAAGCAATCAGCCCCAGCATTTT
CDR3 protein: CASRGSNQPQHF

J gene: TRBJ2-5
clone size: -
D gene: TRBD2
V gene: TRBV20-1
CDR3 DNA: TGCAGTGCTAGTCTAGCGGGGGGGCAAGAGACCCAGTACTTC
CDR3 protein: CSASLAGGQETQYF

J gene: TRBJ2-7
clone size: -
D gene: -
V gene: TRBV11-2
CDR3 DNA: TGTGCCAGCAGCCTCATCCGGGGGCCTTACGAGCAGTACTTC
CDR3 protein: CASSLIRGPYEQYF

J gene: TRBJ2-5
clone size: -
D gene: TRBD2
V gene: TRBV20-1
CDR3 DNA: TGCAGTGCTAGGCTAGCGGGGGGGCCTCGAGAGACCCAGTACTTC
CDR3 protein: CSARLAGGPRETQYF

J gene: TRBJ2-5
clone size: -
D gene: -
V gene: TRBV18
CDR3 DNA: TGTGCCAGCTCACCACGGGCGGCTGGAAGTGGGGAGACCCAGTACTTC
CDR3 protein: CASSPRAAGSGETQYF

J gene: TRBJ2-5
clone size: -
D gene: -
V gene: TRBV4-1
CDR3 DNA: TGCGCCAGCAGCCCCCGACCCGACTCGGGGGAGACCCAGTACTTC
CDR3 protein: CASSPRPDSGETQYF

J gene: TRBJ2-1
clone size: -
D gene: -
V gene: TRBV9
CDR3 DNA: TGTGCCAGCAGCGTAGTTTCGGGGCCCTCGGATGAGCAGTTCTTC
CDR3 protein: CASSVVSGPSDEQFF

J gene: TRBJ2-7
clone size: -
D gene: -
V gene: TRBV7-2
CDR3 DNA: TGTGCCAGCAGCTTAGTCTGGGACCCGACCTACGAGCAGTACTTC
CDR3 protein: CASSLVWDPTYEQYF

J gene: TRBJ2-1
clone size: -
D gene: TRBD2
V gene: TRBV20-1
CDR3 DNA: TGCAGTGCTAGTTTGGCGGGGGGGTGGAATGAGCAGTTCTTC
CDR3 protein: CSASLAGGWNEQFF

J gene: TRBJ2-1
clone size: -
D gene: TRBD1
V gene: TRBV20-1
CDR3 DNA: TGCAGTGCTAGCGGACAGGGCTACAATGAGCAGTTCTTC
CDR3 protein: CSASGQGYNEQFF

J gene: TRBJ2-7
clone size: -
D gene: TRBD2
V gene: TRBV2
CDR3 DNA: TGTGCCAGCAGTGAGAGCGGACTAGCGGCCTACGAGCAGTACTTC
CDR3 protein: CASSESGLAAYEQYF

J gene: TRBJ1-1
clone size: -
D gene: -
V gene: TRBV9
CDR3 DNA: TGTGCCAGCAGCCCTACCGGCAGGGAACAGAGGGGCACTGAAGCTTTCTTT
CDR3 protein: CASSPTGREQRGTEAFF

J gene: TRBJ2-3
clone size: -
D gene: TRBD2
V gene: TRBV29-1
CDR3 DNA: TGCAGCGCCTTAGCGGGAGTGGGGTTGGGTACGCAGTATTTT
CDR3 protein: CSALAGVGLGTQYF

J gene: TRBJ2-7
clone size: -
D gene: TRBD2
V gene: TRBV12-3/TRBV12-4
CDR3 DNA: TGTGCCAGCAGTTTTACTAGCGGGAGCGAGCAGTACTTC
CDR3 protein: CASSFTSGSEQYF

J gene: TRBJ1-3
clone size: -
D gene: -
V gene: TRBV20-1
CDR3 DNA: TGCAGTGCTACCTTAGGGAGCTCTGGAAACACCATATATTTT
CDR3 protein: CSATLGSSGNTIYF

J gene: TRBJ2-5
clone size: -
D gene: -
V gene: TRBV12-5
CDR3 DNA: TGTGCTAGTGGTCCGTCAATGAGCGTTGTGACCCAGTACTTC
CDR3 protein: CASGPSMSVVTQYF

J gene: TRBJ2-7
clone size: -
D gene: -
V gene: TRBV6-2/TRBV6-3
CDR3 DNA: TGTGCCAGCCAGCGTGGGACCGCAGCCTACGAGCAGTACTTC
CDR3 protein: CASQRGTAAYEQYF

J gene: TRBJ2-1
clone size: once
D gene: TRBD2
V gene: TRBV6-1
CDR3 DNA: TGTGCCAGCAGTGAAGGCCGGACTAGTTCGCAGTTCTTC
CDR3 protein: CASSEGRTSSQFF

J gene: TRBJ1-6
clone size: -
D gene: -
V gene: TRBV2
CDR3 DNA: TGTGCCAGCATTCCCCAGGGGCGAAATAATTCACCCCTCCACTTT
CDR3 protein: CASIPQGRNNSPLHF

J gene: TRBJ1-5
clone size: -
D gene: TRBD1
V gene: TRBV27
CDR3 DNA: TGTGCCAGCGGCGCCCGGGACAGGGAAGAAAGGTTTAGCAATCAGCCCCAGCATTTT
CDR3 protein: CASGARDREERFSNQPQHF

J gene: TRBJ2-3
clone size: -
D gene: -
V gene: TRBV24-1
CDR3 DNA: TGTGCCACCAGTGATTCCGGGACTCCCTACGGACTGGATACGCAGTATTTT
CDR3 protein: CATSDSGTPYGLDTQYF

J gene: TRBJ2-7
clone size: once
D gene: -
V gene: TRBV18
CDR3 DNA: TGTGCCAGTTGTTATCAACAGACATCCGAGCAGTACTTC
CDR3 protein: CASCYQQTSEQYF